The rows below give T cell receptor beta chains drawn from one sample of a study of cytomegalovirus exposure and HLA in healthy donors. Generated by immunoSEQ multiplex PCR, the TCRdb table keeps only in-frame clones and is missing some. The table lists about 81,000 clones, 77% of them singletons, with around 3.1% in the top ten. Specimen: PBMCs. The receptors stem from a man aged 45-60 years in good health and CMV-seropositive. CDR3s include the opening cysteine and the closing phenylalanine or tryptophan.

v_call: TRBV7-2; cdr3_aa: CASSLSSGNHNEQFF
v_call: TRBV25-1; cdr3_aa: CASSESGTGNNEQFF
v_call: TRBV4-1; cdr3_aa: CASSQEGLAGVGAPTDTQYF
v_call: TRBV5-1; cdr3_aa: CASSLSSGRSGPYNEQFF
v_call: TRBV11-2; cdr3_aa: CASSLILAQGGDYEQYF
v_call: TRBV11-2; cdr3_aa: CASSLGGTGVNTIYF
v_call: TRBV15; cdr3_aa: CATSRASSGANGLTF
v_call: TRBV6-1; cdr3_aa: CASRGDLLYEQYF
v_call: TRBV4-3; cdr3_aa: CASSQDEGVRPQHF
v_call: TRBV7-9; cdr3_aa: CSSSARQENGYTF
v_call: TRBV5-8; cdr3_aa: CASSRGGGNQPQHF
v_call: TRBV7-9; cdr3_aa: CASSSGQGSTEAFF
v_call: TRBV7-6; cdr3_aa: CASSSQRQGPEQYF
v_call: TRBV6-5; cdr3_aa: CASSSAGAPEEQFF
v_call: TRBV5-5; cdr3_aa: CASSLVSEISGTEAFF
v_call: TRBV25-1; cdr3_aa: CASSESRAGTGELFF
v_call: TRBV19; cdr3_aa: CASSNAPYPNEQFF
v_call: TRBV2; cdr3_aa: CASSAGDPGNTIYF
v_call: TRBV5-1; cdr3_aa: CASSLTGKSTDTQYF
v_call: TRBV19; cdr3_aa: CASSIGTESMNTEAFF
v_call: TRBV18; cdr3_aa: CASSPGTTSYEQYF
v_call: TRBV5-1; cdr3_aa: CASSLARPGDNYGYTF
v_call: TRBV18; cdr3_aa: CASSSLPGDSGRGGTDTQYF
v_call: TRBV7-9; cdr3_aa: CSSSLAGTSFDHEQFF
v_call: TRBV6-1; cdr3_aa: CASSEQPRHQETQYF
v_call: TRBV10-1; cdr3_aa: CASFGGVSYEQYF
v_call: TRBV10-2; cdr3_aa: CASIPPGQSNEQFF
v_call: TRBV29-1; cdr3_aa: CSVGAGRDHPTGELFF
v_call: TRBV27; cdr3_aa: CASSVSSLAASTKQYF
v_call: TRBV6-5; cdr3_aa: CASKTWVGQGNGYTF
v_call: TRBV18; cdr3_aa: CASSPREQIYEQYF
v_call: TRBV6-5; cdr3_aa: CANSYGWRETQYF
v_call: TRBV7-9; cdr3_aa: CASSSQGLVTEQFF
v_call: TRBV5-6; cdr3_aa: CASSFYLDRAKNIQYF
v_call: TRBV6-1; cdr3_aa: CASSKQVNQPQHF
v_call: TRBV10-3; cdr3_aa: CAISETSGTSTDTQYF
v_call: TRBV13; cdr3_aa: CASSLGRTGYGYTF
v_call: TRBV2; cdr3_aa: CASSAELLGSYNEQFF
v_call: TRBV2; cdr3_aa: CASQLLDEQYF
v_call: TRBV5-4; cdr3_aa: CASSSRQATHNEQFF
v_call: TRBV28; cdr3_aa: CASSSIPRGVRETQYF
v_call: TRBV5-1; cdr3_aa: CASSQRVITDTQYF
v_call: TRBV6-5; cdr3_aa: CASTAGNTEAFF
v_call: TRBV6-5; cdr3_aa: CASREGAKEKLFF
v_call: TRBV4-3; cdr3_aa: CASSQDTSTDTQYF
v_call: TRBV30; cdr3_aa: CAWMAGDPRNSPLHF
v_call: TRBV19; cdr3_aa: CASSSNGYSNQPQHF
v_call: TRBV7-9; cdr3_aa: CASSPQTVNTEAFF
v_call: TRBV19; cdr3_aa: CASSISQGAADTQYF
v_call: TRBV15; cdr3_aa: CATSSGGTGGFSPLHF
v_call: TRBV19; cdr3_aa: CASSRPGQTYEQYF
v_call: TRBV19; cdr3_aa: CASSDGGTDTQYF